This T cell receptor beta chain was observed in a study of cytomegalovirus exposure and HLA in healthy donors. Regarding the study as a whole: HLA-A and HLA-B allele assignments for most subjects were reportedly predicted accurately using TCR beta sequences. Data from an earlier analysis indicated that most TCR beta V segments were productive either about 90% or about 30% of the time.

The study ran its PCR with 60 Vbeta and 13 Jbeta primers. Repertoires were generated with immunoSEQ multiplex PCR, while TCRdb's copy carries only in-frame clones and drops some. There are approximately 160,000 clones in the sample; roughly 86% occur only once, and 4% to 6% lies in the top ten. Concerning this clone itself: Its target is not known.

This TCR derives from a girl aged 10 to 17 in good health and CMV-seropositive. Sequenced: PBMCs.

The CDR3 spells CASSPPTLPGQGTFDYGYTF. As DNA, the CDR3 is TGTGCCAGCTCACCACCGACCCTCCCGGGACAGGGGACTTTTGACTATGGCTACACCTTC. The V gene is TRBV18, the J gene TRBJ1-2; 10 positions agree with TRBD1. Germline V lookup: CDR1 KGHSH, CDR2 LQKENI. The CDR3 loop spans 20 amino acids. Trimming cost V 0 bases and J 3 bases; bases outside gene matches: 16.